This T cell receptor (beta chain) was identified during a study of healthy donors' naive CD4 and CD8 T cells. The table lists this clonotype with a few counts. Each TCR library used roughly 490 ng of total RNA and a linear amplification protocol. TCRdb redid the calling of the reads with MiXCR, one entry per CDR3 protein. Altogether around 200,000 distinct CDR3 sequences are present, around three quarters being singletons, with the ten largest covering 2% to 2.5%. The CDR3 totals 14 residues. The germline V gene encodes CDR1 SQVTM and CDR2 ANQGSEA. The chain combines TRBV29-1 with TRBJ2-2, with D possibly TRBD2 on 7 matching bases. The clonotype comes from a pool of human donors in good health; the sample pools cells from several healthy donors. The sequenced sample was naive CD4+ and CD8+ T cells sorted from blood, pooled from several donors. CDR3 DNA: TGCGGAGTGTCCACGGGGGGCCTAACCGGGGAGCTGTTTTTT. Amino acids: CGVSTGGLTGELFF.